These T cell receptor beta chains were read from a single sample in a study of CD8 T cells in Susac syndrome. MiXCR, run by TCRdb on the immunoSEQ multiplex PCR reads, gives a single entry per CDR3 protein. Of under 150,000 distinct CDR3 sequences listed, 94% were seen once; the top ten hold approximately 0.25%. Sequenced: CD8+ T cells from PBMCs. These receptors were obtained from a human donor in good health. CDR3s include the opening cysteine and the closing phenylalanine or tryptophan. The D gene is left open where the match is weak.

-	TRBV27	TRBJ2-7	TGTGCCAGCGTATCTCACTCCTACGAGCAGTACTTC	CASVSHSYEQYF
TRBD1	TRBV27	TRBJ2-1	TGTGCCAGCAGTTTATGGGCAGGGGGTCTCAATGAGCAGTTCTTC	CASSLWAGGLNEQFF
-	TRBV20-1	TRBJ2-4	TGCAGTGCCAGTCAGCTAGCCAAAAACATTCAGTACTTC	CSASQLAKNIQYF
-	TRBV9	TRBJ1-1	TGTGCCAGCACCAAGGGGACCTATGGTGAAGCTTTCTTT	CASTKGTYGEAFF
-	TRBV27	TRBJ2-1	TGTGCCAGCAGTTTAGTCCCAGAAGGGGTTAGAGGAGGTAAGGATGAGCAGTTCTTC	CASSLVPEGVRGGKDEQFF
-	TRBV13	TRBJ2-1	TGTGCCAGCAGCTCCGTACCAGCGGGAACAGGGATCAATGAGCAGTTCTTC	CASSSVPAGTGINEQFF
-	TRBV14	TRBJ2-7	TGTGCCAGCAGCCCCGGGGTGGAATTGTACTTC	CASSPGVELYF
TRBD1	TRBV15	TRBJ2-5	TGTGCCACCAGCAGATCGCAGGGGGCAGGGGAGACCCAGTACTTC	CATSRSQGAGETQYF
-	TRBV6-5	TRBJ2-2	TGTGCCAGCATGGCAGGCTTAAACACCGGGGAGCTGTTTTTT	CASMAGLNTGELFF
TRBD2	TRBV7-8	TRBJ2-7	TGTGCCAGCAGCATTTCTGCGACTAGCGGGTTCTCTTCCTACGAGCAGTACTTC	CASSISATSGFSSYEQYF
TRBD2	TRBV29-1	TRBJ2-7	TGCAGCGTTGAAGTAATAGCGGGAGAGTGGGGAAGGGGCTACGAGCAGTACTTC	CSVEVIAGEWGRGYEQYF
TRBD2	TRBV29-1	TRBJ2-5	TGCAGCGCCATCGGGAGGTCGGGGGAAGAGACCCAGTACTTC	CSAIGRSGEETQYF